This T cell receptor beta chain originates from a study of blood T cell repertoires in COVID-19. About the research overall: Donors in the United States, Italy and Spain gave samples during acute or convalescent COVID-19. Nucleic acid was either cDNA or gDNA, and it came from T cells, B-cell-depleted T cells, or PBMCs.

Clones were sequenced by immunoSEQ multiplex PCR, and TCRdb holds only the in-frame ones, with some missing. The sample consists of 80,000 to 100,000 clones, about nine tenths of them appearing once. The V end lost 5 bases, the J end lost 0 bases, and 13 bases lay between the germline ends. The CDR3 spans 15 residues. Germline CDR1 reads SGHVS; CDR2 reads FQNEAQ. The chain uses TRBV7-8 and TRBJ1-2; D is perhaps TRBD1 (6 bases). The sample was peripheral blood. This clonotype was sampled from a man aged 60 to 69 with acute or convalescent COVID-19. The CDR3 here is CASSTRTVANYGYTF. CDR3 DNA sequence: TGTGCCAGCAGCACCAGGACAGTAGCTAACTATGGCTACACCTTC.